The clone carrying this T cell receptor beta chain has more than one count but fewer than ten. Its antigen is undetermined. This entry comes from a study of cytomegalovirus exposure and HLA in healthy donors. Regarding the study as a whole: In terms of immune exposure information, only CMV serostatus was available. Reportedly, TCR beta sequences accurately predicted HLA-A and HLA-B alleles in most subjects.

The CDR3 is made up of 13 amino acids. Between the trimmed V and J ends, which lost 7 bases and 4 bases, there was a span of 14 bases. CDR1 SGHRS and CDR2 YFSETQ come from the germline V gene. The PCR used 60 Vbeta and 13 Jbeta primers. Profiling relied on immunoSEQ multiplex PCR, and the TCRdb table lists in-frame clones only, not all of them. The table lists 100,000 to 150,000 clones, more than 70% of them singletons. Each donor was healthy, and each was a bone marrow donor. The clonotype comes from a man aged 25 to 40 in good health and CMV-seronegative. The J gene is TRBJ1-1, the V gene TRBV5-1, with D perhaps TRBD1 (5 bases). Material: PBMCs. The chain's CDR3 is CASSPGGVTEAFF. The CDR3 DNA sequence: TGCGCCAGCTCTCCTGGAGGGGTCACTGAAGCTTTCTTT.